Below, one T cell receptor beta chain is given with its context. The antigen is not known. One end of the junction is discordant with germline, which a read error may explain. The source of the sample is a study of Graves' ophthalmopathy and Graves' hyperthyroidism. In the study overall: The collection of peripheral blood took place at initial diagnosis, before any treatment.

The study amplified TCR beta CDR3 regions using RNA transcripts. The library came from an HTBI-primed first-round RT-PCR and a second-round multiplex PCR. TCRdb analysed the multiplex PCR reads with MiXCR anew, one entry per CDR3 protein. The repertoire holds some 250,000 distinct CDR3 sequences, with about 46% as singletons. Study-wide findings and caveats: Also, most clonotypes expanded in the thyroid above 0.001 frequency appeared in blood.

Having ophthalmopathy, the donors showed moderate-to-severe activity, CAS ≥3 and NOSPECS ≥4, with disease lasting under 3 months. Other autoimmune diseases, uncontrolled infections, pregnancy and lactation each led to patient exclusion. Germline assignment: CDR1 KGHDR and CDR2 SFDVKD. The CDR3 is 15 amino acids. The V and J genes are TRBV24-1 and TRBJ2-5, with 7 bases that match TRBD1. This receptor was taken from an adult man with Graves' ophthalmopathy. The sample comprised peripheral blood. The DNA for the CDR3 is TGTGCCACCAGTGATTTGAGGGACAGCCAAGAGTCCCAGTACTTC. Translating it yields CATSDLRDSQESQYF.